Sequencing of this T cell receptor beta chain was carried out in a study of OX40 agonist ivuxolimab in advanced cancers. Clones were sequenced by immunoSEQ multiplex PCR, and TCRdb holds only the in-frame ones, with some missing. This sample has 75,000 to 100,000 clones, with about nine tenths found just once. Sequenced material: CD4+ or CD8+ T cells sorted from blood, taken in a trial of the OX40 agonist ivuxolimab. The clonotype originates from an adult with an advanced solid tumor such as melanoma, head and neck, liver or kidney cancer.

Here the CDR3 reads CASSLQVAGRTDTQYF. The DNA of the CDR3 is TGTGCCAGCAGTTTACAGGTAGCGGGGCGGACAGATACGCAGTATTTT. This sequence joins TRBV27 and TRBJ2-3, with 8 bases matching TRBD2. V lost 2 bases, J lost 3 bases, and 7 bases stayed unmatched. The germline V gene has CDR1 MNHEY and CDR2 SMNVEV (reference sequence). The CDR3 totals 16 residues.